Listed below are T cell receptor beta chains from one sample, sequenced in a study of blood T cell repertoires in COVID-19. Produced via immunoSEQ multiplex PCR; TCRdb's table is partial and in-frame only. The table has around 15,000 clones, 80% to 90% seen once; the top ten hold about 9.4%. Material: peripheral blood. These receptors were collected from a man at least 80 years old with acute or convalescent COVID-19. The CDR3 runs from the conserved cysteine through the conserved F or W. The D gene is left open where the match is weak.

v_call,j_call,d_call,cdr3_aa,cdr3_nt
TRBV5-1,TRBJ2-5,TRBD1,CASSPDREIDLSETQYF,TGCGCCAGCAGCCCGGACAGGGAAATTGATTTGTCGGAGACCCAGTACTTC
TRBV30,TRBJ1-5,.,CAWSPRGRSGNQPQHF,TGTGCCTGGAGTCCCCGCGGGAGGTCGGGCAATCAGCCCCAGCATTTT
TRBV11-2,TRBJ1-1,TRBD1,CASSLVTGGTEAFF,TGTGCCAGCAGCTTAGTGACAGGGGGCACTGAAGCTTTCTTT
TRBV24-1,TRBJ1-2,TRBD1,CATSDRQGSEGYTF,TGTGCCACCAGTGATCGACAGGGGTCAGAGGGCTACACCTTC
TRBV6-5,TRBJ1-1,TRBD1,CASSSTGGNTEAFF,TGTGCCAGCAGTTCAACAGGGGGCAACACTGAAGCTTTCTTT
TRBV9,TRBJ1-5,TRBD1,CASSAGQGNQPQHF,TGTGCCAGCAGCGCGGGACAGGGCAATCAGCCCCAGCATTTT
TRBV10-3,TRBJ2-1,.,CAISAGSYNEQFF,TGTGCCATCAGTGCGGGGTCCTACAATGAGCAGTTCTTC
TRBV7-2,TRBJ1-1,TRBD1,CASSFTQGDTEAFF,TGTGCCAGCAGCTTTACCCAGGGGGACACTGAAGCTTTCTTT
TRBV6-1,TRBJ1-4,TRBD1,CASSEPRQGGEKLFF,TGTGCCAGCAGTGAACCCCGACAGGGAGGTGAAAAACTGTTTTTT
TRBV12-5,TRBJ1-3,TRBD1,CASGLVTGDTGNTIYF,TGTGCTAGTGGTTTGGTTACAGGGGATACTGGAAACACCATATATTTT
TRBV6-5,TRBJ1-1,TRBD1,CASSYRVTGGGTEAFF,TGTGCCAGCAGTTACCGGGTGACAGGGGGCGGCACTGAAGCTTTCTTT